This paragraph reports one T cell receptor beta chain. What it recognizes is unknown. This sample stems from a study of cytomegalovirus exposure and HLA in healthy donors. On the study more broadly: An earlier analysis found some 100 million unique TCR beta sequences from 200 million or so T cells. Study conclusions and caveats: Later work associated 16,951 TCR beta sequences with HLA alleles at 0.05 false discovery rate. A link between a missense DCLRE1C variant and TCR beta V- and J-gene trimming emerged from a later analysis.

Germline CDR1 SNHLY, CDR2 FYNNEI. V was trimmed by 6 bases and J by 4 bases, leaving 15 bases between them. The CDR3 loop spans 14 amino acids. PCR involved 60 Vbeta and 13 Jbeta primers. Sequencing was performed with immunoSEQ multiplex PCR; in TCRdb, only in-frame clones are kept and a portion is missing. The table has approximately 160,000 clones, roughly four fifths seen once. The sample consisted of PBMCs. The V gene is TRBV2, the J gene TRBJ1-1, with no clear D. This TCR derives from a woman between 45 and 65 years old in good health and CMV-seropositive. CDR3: CASRPSRQGTEAFF. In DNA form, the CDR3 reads TGTGCCAGCAGACCGTCGCGGCAAGGCACTGAAGCTTTCTTT.